Reported below is one T cell receptor beta chain. The antigen remains undetermined. This sample was included in a study of T cells after yellow fever vaccination. Study outcomes and limitations: Re-detected after boosting: most primary clones, about 96% of CD4 and 80% to 90% of CD8. Abundant bulk-derived clonotypes could contaminate FACS-sorted repertoires.

Germline V gives CDR1 SEHNR, CDR2 FQNEAQ (reference sequence). CDR3 length: 15 amino acids. V lost 4 bases, J lost 4 bases, and 14 bases lay in between. In making TCR cDNA, 5'RACE template switching added a universal primer site and UMIs to it. Each CDR3 protein gets one entry after TCRdb re-called the 5' RACE reads with MiXCR. Here the sample spans 78,000 or so distinct CDR3 sequences, 7.3% being singletons. The gene calls are TRBV7-9 and TRBJ2-1; TRBD2 might be the D (5 bases). This TCR was sampled from a man aged 18 to 30 who received the YFV17D yellow fever vaccine. This specimen was CD8+ T cells sorted from PBMCs, taken about 10 days after the first yellow fever vaccination. CDR3 in amino acids: CASSSQPPGYNEQFF. CDR3 bases: TGTGCCAGCAGCTCCCAGCCCCCGGGATACAATGAGCAGTTCTTC.